This T cell receptor beta chain was observed in a study of OX40 agonist ivuxolimab in advanced cancers. The wider study: Patients were 82.7% male with ages roughly 20 to 90, mean approximately 55.

The method was immunoSEQ multiplex PCR; TCRdb's version includes in-frame clones alone and lacks a portion of them. The table shows about 63,000 clones, with around 87% occurring only once. As regards this clone: Its antigen is not known.

Findings of the study overall: At 0.1 to 3.0 mg/kg and by week 6, clonal expansion occurred in CD4+ and CD8+ blood T cells.

Germline assignment: CDR1 MNHEY and CDR2 SVGAGI. The CDR3 runs to 14 residues. V was trimmed by 5 bases and J by 1 base, leaving 11 bases between them. The chain joins TRBV6-5 to TRBJ1-1, with D tentatively TRBD1 (6 bases). The clonotype originates from an adult with an advanced solid tumor such as melanoma, head and neck, liver or kidney cancer. The specimen comprised CD4+ or CD8+ T cells sorted from blood, sampled in a trial of the OX40 agonist ivuxolimab. The CDR3 coding sequence is TGTGCCAGCAGTAGAACAGGGAGGAACACTGAAGCTTTCTTT. The encoded protein is CASSRTGRNTEAFF.